This is a list of T cell receptor beta chains from one sample in a study of shared clonotypes between healthy human individuals. Data came from immunoSEQ multiplex PCR; TCRdb stores just in-frame clones and leaves some out. The sample lists roughly 2.1 million clones, under 95% occurring once. What was sequenced was naive CD8+ T cells from PBMCs. The origin of the receptors is a man aged 18 to 30 in good health. Some clones in this sample may be carry-over from other donors' samples. CDR3s include the opening cysteine and the closing phenylalanine or tryptophan. The order of the fields is clone size, D gene, J gene, V gene, CDR3 DNA, CDR3 protein. A D gene is named only where the DNA matches it firmly. Clone size appears in some rows only: once, few, many, or a class for an expanded clone.

.	.	TRBJ2-1	TRBV11-3	TGTGCCAGCAGCTTAGAGAAAAATGAGCAGTTCTTC	CASSLEKNEQFF
.	TRBD1	TRBJ2-7	TRBV11-2	TGTGCCAGCAACGCTCGGACAGGGGGCCGTGACGAGCAGTACTTC	CASNARTGGRDEQYF
once	.	TRBJ1-5	TRBV10-3	TGTGCCATCAGTGAGACGTTCCGGGAGCCCCAGCATTTT	CAISETFREPQHF
.	.	TRBJ2-5	TRBV29-1	TGCAGCGCGGGACCGCCGGAGACCCAGTACTTC	CSAGPPETQYF
.	.	TRBJ2-1	TRBV4-1	TGCGCCAGCAGCCAGGCCACCTTCACTGGGTTAGGTGAGCAGTTCTTC	CASSQATFTGLGEQFF
.	TRBD2	TRBJ2-1	TRBV19	TGTGCCAGTAGTGTTGCGGCGGGAGGGCAGAGGTCCTACAATGAGCAGTTCTTC	CASSVAAGGQRSYNEQFF
few	.	TRBJ1-1	TRBV5-1	TGCGCCAGCAGCTTGGGTGATGCCTGGACTGAAGCTTTCTTT	CASSLGDAWTEAFF
.	.	TRBJ2-7	TRBV11-2	TGTGCCAGCAGCCCTCGGGACACCTACTACGAGCAGTACTTC	CASSPRDTYYEQYF
.	.	TRBJ1-1	TRBV5-1	TGCGCCAGCAGCTTGGACAGCTCCATGAACACTGAAGCTTTCTTT	CASSLDSSMNTEAFF
.	TRBD2	TRBJ2-1	TRBV10-1	TGCGCCAGCAGTGAGAGGCGGGAGCCCTACAATGAGCAGTTCTTC	CASSERREPYNEQFF
once	.	TRBJ1-1	TRBV27	TGTGCCAGCAGTTTCCAGGGGATGAACACTGAAGCTTTCTTT	CASSFQGMNTEAFF
.	.	TRBJ1-2	TRBV27	TGTGCCAGCAGTTCCGCGGGAGGGACCCAGTATGGCTACACCTTC	CASSSAGGTQYGYTF
.	TRBD2	TRBJ2-3	TRBV5-1	TGCGCCAGCAGCGGGACTAGCGGCTTCACAGATACGCAGTATTTT	CASSGTSGFTDTQYF
.	.	TRBJ2-7	TRBV6-1	TGTGCCAGCACTCGAGGGGGGAACGAGCAGTACTTC	CASTRGGNEQYF
.	.	TRBJ2-2	TRBV27	TGTGCCAGCAGTTTAGTACTAGCAGCCGGGGAGCTGTTTTTT	CASSLVLAAGELFF
.	TRBD1	TRBJ1-5	TRBV30	TGTGCCTGGGGACAGGGTACCAATCAGCCCCAGCATTTT	CAWGQGTNQPQHF
.	.	TRBJ2-2	TRBV4-3	TGCGCCAGCAGGCCGACAGGACTAACCGGGGAGCTGTTTTTT	CASRPTGLTGELFF
.	TRBD1	TRBJ1-2	TRBV27	TGTGCCAGCAACTCCCTTCCGGGACAGGGCATAGACTATGGCTACACCTTC	CASNSLPGQGIDYGYTF
once	.	TRBJ2-1	TRBV11-2	TGTGCCAGCAGCTTGTGGGCAGGGAAAGGCAATGAGCAGTTCTTC	CASSLWAGKGNEQFF
.	TRBD1	TRBJ1-5	TRBV18	TGTGCCAGCTCACCATCGCCCACCGGGACAGGGACCAATCAGCCCCAGCATTTT	CASSPSPTGTGTNQPQHF
.	TRBD2	TRBJ2-3	TRBV9	TGTGCCAGCAGCACTAGACTAGCGGGAGGGCCAGATACGCAGTATTTT	CASSTRLAGGPDTQYF
.	.	TRBJ2-7	TRBV5-1	TGCGCCAGCAGCTCTATAGGAGAGCAGTACTTC	CASSSIGEQYF
.	TRBD2	TRBJ2-7	TRBV27	TGTGCCAGCAGCTGGAATGCGGGAGGGGTTGAGCAGTACTTC	CASSWNAGGVEQYF